Sequencing of this TCR beta chain was carried out in a study of cytomegalovirus exposure and HLA in healthy donors. Across the whole study: About 79% of 398 genotyped donors fell in the Caucasian-associated ancestry cluster.

Study-wide points: Serostatus for CMV was the only available immune exposure information.

In the case of this clone: Its antigen is still unknown.

The germline gives CDR1 SGHVS, CDR2 FQNEAQ. This CDR3 is 16 amino acids long. Trimming removed 0 bases from V and 2 bases from J; junction bases left unmatched: 1. Primers for the PCR totalled 60 Vbeta and 13 Jbeta. The data were produced by immunoSEQ multiplex PCR, yet TCRdb's version contains in-frame clones alone and is incomplete. The sample lists 150,000 to 200,000 clones, around 86% occurring once. Though probably carrying unrecorded immune exposures, donors were nominally healthy at sampling. This chain links TRBV7-8 with TRBJ2-3; 11 positions agree with TRBD1. This TCR came from a man in his forties or fifties in good health and CMV-seropositive. Sequenced: PBMCs. The CDR3 DNA reads as TGTGCCAGCAGCTTAGCGGACAGGGGGCCCACAGATACGCAGTATTTT. Translated: CASSLADRGPTDTQYF.